This entry features one TCR beta chain sequence. These data come from a study of T cells expressing NK-cell markers. Study-wide context: It was sorted CD3+CD56+NKG2C+, CD3+CD56+NKG2C- and CD3+CD56-NKG2C+ T cells that supplied the TCR beta repertoires.

The CDR3 runs to 12 residues. Germline V gene sequence: CDR1 DFQATT, CDR2 SNEGSKA (reference sequence). TCRdb reprocessed the 5' RACE reads and reports one entry per CDR3 protein, with no DNA. The listing records about 460,000 distinct CDR3 sequences. Sequencing was carried out using blood T cells: a sorted CD56 or NKG2C T cell subset, CD4+ or CD8+ T cells, or bulk PBMC T cells (not recorded which). This chain links TRBV20-1 with TRBJ2-1; no DNA is available, so the TRBD1 call from TCRdb remains unchecked. The receptor's source is a woman aged 45-60 years in good health. CDR3 sequence reads: CSATRGLLREFF.